This TCR beta chain was found in a study of blood T cell repertoires in COVID-19. Overall study: The origin of the acute and convalescent COVID-19 samples was the United States, Italy and Spain.

Repertoires were generated with immunoSEQ multiplex PCR, while TCRdb's copy carries only in-frame clones and drops some. The sample has about 180,000 clones, about 81% seen once. With V trimmed by 5 bases and J by 4 bases, 4 bases remained unmatched. The germline gives CDR1 SGHAT, CDR2 FQNNGV. The CDR3 spans 13 residues. The V gene is TRBV11-2, the J gene TRBJ1-2; 7 bases agree with TRBD1. The specimen was peripheral blood. The sequence came from a woman aged 70-85 years with acute or convalescent COVID-19. In DNA, the CDR3 is TGTGCCAGCAGCCAACAGGGGACCTATGGCTACACCTTC. Protein: CASSQQGTYGYTF. The whole variable domain, remainder taken from reference TRBV11-2 and TRBJ1-2, is EAGVAQSPRYKIIEKRQSVAFWCNPISGHATLYWYQQILGQGPKLLIQFQNNGVVDDSQLPKDRFSAERLKGVDSTLKIQPAKLEDSAVYLCASSQQGTYGYTFGSGTRLTVV.